The present T cell receptor (beta chain) was sequenced within a study of blood T cell repertoires in COVID-19. On the study more broadly: There were acute and convalescent COVID-19 samples, and they came from the United States, Italy and Spain.

CDR1 is MDHEN, CDR2 SYDVKM, per germline. V shed 10 bases and J 13 bases; nucleotides not matched to a gene: 11. CDR3 size: 14 residues. Enrolled through a virtual design, the participants were between about 18 and 100 years of age and came from 24 US areas. Participants' own reports of clinical history determined their cohort assignment. Original handling: Estimated nucleated cell counts came from reference gene primer amplification. The data were produced by immunoSEQ multiplex PCR, yet TCRdb's version contains in-frame clones alone and is incomplete. The V and J calls and clone size are taken from that table; D and trimming were inferred from the DNA. The profile covers approximately 180,000 clones, with about 80% appearing a single time and roughly 5.2% taken by the ten largest.

The V and J genes are TRBV28 and TRBJ1-6, with 12 nucleotides matching TRBD1. Specimen: PBMCs or T cells enriched from blood (not recorded which). The source of this sequence is a woman in her sixties with acute COVID-19. The CDR3 spells CATQGQGASGPLHF. The DNA for the CDR3 is TGTGCCACCCAGGGACAGGGGGCCTCGGGTCCCCTCCACTTT.